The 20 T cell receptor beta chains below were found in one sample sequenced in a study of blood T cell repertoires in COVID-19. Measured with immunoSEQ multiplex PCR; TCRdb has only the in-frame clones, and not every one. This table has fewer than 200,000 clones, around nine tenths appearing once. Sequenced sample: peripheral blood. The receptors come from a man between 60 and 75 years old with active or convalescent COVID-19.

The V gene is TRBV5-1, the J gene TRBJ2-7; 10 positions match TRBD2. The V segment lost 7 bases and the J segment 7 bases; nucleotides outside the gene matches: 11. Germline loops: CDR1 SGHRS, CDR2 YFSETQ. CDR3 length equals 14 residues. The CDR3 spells CASSDSGGAREQYF. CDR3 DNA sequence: TGCGCCAGCTCTGACAGCGGGGGGGCGAGGGAGCAGTACTTC.

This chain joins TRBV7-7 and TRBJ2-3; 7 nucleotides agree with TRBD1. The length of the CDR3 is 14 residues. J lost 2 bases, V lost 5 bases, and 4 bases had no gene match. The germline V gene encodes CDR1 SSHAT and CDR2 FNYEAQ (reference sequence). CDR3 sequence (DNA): TGTGCCAGCAGCCCGACAGGGTTCACAGATACGCAGTATTTT. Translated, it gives CASSPTGFTDTQYF.

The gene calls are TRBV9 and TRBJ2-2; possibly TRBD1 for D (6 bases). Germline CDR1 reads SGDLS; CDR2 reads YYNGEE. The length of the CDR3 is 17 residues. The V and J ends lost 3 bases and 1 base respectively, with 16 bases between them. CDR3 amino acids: CASSDVGPTGNTGELFF. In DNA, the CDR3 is TGTGCCAGCAGCGACGTTGGCCCGACAGGGAACACCGGGGAGCTGTTTTTT.

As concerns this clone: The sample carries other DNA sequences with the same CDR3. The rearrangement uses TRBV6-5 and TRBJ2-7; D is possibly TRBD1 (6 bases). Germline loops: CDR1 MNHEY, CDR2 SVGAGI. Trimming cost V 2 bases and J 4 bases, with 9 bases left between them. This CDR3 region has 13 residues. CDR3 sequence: CASSYAGAYEQYF. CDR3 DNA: TGTGCCAGCAGTTACGCAGGGGCGTACGAGCAGTACTTC.

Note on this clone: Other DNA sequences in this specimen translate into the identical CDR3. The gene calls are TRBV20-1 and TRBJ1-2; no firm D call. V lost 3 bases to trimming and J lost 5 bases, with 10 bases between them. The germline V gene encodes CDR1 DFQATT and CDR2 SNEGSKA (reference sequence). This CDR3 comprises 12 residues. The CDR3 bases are TGCAGTGCTAGTAACGGGTTTTATGGCTACACCTTC. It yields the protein CSASNGFYGYTF.

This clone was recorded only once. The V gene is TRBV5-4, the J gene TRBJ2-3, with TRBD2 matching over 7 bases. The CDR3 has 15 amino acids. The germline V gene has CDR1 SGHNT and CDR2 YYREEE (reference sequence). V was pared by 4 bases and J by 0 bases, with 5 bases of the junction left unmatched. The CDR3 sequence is CASSRDYSSTDTQYF. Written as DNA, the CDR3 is TGTGCCAGCAGCCGGGACTACTCTAGCACAGATACGCAGTATTTT.

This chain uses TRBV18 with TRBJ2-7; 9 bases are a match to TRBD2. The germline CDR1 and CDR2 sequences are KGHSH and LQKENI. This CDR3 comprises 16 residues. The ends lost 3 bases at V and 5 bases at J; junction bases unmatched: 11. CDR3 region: CASSPRAGGGVDEQYF. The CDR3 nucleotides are TGTGCCAGCTCACCGCGGGCGGGAGGGGGCGTCGACGAGCAGTACTTC.

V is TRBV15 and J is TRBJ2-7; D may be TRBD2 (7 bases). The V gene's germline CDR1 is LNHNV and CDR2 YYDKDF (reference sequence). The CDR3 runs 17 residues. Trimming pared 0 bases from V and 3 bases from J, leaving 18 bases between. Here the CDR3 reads CATSRDPPGGVFYEQYF. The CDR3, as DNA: TGTGCCACCAGCAGAGACCCACCGGGGGGCGTTTTCTACGAGCAGTACTTC.

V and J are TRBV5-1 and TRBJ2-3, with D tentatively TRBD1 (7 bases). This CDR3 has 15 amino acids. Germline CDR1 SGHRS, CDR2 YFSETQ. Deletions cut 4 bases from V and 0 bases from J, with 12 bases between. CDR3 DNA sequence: TGCGCCAGCAGCCAGGAGGGGGCGAGCACAGATACGCAGTATTTT. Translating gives CASSQEGASTDTQYF.

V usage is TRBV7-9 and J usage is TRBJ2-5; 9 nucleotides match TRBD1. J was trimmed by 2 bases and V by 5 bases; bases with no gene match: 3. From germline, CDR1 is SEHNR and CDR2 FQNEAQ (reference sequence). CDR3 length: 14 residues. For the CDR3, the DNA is TGTGCCAGCAGCCCCGGGACAGGGCAAGAGACCCAGTACTTC. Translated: CASSPGTGQETQYF.

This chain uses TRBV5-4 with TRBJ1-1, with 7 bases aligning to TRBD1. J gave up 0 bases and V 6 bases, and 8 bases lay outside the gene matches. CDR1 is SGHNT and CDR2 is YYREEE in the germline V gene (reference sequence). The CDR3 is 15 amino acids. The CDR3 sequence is CASNRQGSMNTEAFF. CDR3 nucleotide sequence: TGTGCCAGCAACCGACAGGGTAGCATGAACACTGAAGCTTTCTTT.

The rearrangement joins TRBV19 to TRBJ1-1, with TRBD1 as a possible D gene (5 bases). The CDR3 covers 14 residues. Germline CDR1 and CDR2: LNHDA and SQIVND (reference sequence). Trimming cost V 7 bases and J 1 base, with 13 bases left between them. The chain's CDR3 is CASKPPGENTEAFF. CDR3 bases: TGTGCCAGTAAACCCCCGGGGGAGAACACTGAAGCTTTCTTT.

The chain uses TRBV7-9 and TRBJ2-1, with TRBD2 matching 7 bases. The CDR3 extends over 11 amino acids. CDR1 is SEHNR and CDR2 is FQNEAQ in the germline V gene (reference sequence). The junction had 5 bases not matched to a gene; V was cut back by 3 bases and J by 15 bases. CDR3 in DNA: TGTGCCAGCAGCTTTGGGGGGGAACCGTTCTTC. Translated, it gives CASSFGGEPFF.

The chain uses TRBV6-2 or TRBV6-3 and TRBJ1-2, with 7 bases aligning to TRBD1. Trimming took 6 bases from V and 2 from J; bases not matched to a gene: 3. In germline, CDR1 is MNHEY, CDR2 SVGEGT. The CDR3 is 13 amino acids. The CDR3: CASSSQGNYGYTF. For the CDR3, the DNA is TGTGCCAGCAGCTCACAGGGGAACTATGGCTACACCTTC.

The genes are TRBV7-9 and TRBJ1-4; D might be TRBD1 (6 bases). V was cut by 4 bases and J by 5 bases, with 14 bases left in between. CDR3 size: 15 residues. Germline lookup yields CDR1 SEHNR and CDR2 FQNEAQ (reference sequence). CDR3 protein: CASSSETGSNEKLFF. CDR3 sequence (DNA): TGTGCCAGCAGCTCCGAGACAGGTTCAAATGAAAAACTGTTTTTT.

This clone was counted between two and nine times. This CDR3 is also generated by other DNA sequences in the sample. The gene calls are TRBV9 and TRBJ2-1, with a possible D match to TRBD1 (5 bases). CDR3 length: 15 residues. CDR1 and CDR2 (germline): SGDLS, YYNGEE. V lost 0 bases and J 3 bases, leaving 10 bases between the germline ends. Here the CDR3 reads CASSVGQGFYNEQFF. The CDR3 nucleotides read TGTGCCAGCAGCGTAGGCCAGGGCTTCTACAATGAGCAGTTCTTC.

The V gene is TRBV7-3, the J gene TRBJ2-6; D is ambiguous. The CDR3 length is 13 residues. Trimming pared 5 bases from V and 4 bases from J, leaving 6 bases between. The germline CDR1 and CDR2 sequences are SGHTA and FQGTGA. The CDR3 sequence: CASSPVGANVLTF. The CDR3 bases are TGTGCCAGCAGCCCCGTCGGGGCCAACGTCCTGACTTTC.

The CDR3 region is CATSRQDSYYEQYF. CDR3 bases: TGTGCCACCAGTCGCCAGGACAGCTACTACGAGCAGTACTTC. The rearrangement uses TRBV24-1 and TRBJ2-7, with a tentative D call TRBD1 (6 bases). The V gene's germline CDR1 is KGHDR and CDR2 SFDVKD. Trimming left V 6 bases short and J 3 bases short, with 14 bases between. The CDR3 consists of 14 residues.

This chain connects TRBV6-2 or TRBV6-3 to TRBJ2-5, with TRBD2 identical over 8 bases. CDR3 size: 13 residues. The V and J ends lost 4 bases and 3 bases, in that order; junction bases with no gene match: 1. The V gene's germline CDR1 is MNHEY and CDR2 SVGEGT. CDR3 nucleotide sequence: TGTGCCAGCAGTTCAGCGGGGGAAGAGACCCAGTACTTC. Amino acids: CASSSAGEETQYF.

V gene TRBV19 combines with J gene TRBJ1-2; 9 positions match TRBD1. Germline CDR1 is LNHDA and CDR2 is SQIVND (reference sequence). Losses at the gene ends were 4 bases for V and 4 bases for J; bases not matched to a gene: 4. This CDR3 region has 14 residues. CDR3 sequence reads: CASSRGTGSYGYTF. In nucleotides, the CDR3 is TGTGCCAGTAGTAGAGGGACAGGGAGCTATGGCTACACCTTC.